One sample yielded the 29 T cell receptor beta chains listed below, sequenced in a study of beta chain features in type 1 diabetes. Study-level results: In all four CD4+ subsets, TCRB CDR3 length was significantly, moderately reduced in type 1 diabetes.

Reverse transcription of all isolated RNA meant that expressed TCRB transcripts were sequenced. Some clones are missing from TCRdb's copy, which holds only in-frame ones; the method was immunoSEQ multiplex PCR. This sample has more than 250,000 clones; 14% to 15% occur once, and the top ten carry less than 0.02%. The antigens these receptors bind are not known. Sample: naive CD4+ T cells from blood. These receptor sequences come from a man between 18 and 35 years old with type 1 diabetes.

The J gene is TRBJ2-7, the V gene TRBV5-1; 9 bases map to TRBD1. The CDR3 loop spans 15 amino acids. Per the germline V gene, CDR1 is SGHRS and CDR2 is YFSETQ. J lost 5 bases, V lost 1 base, and 7 bases had no gene match. The CDR3 sequence: CASSLSGQGDHEQYF. In DNA form, the CDR3 reads TGCGCCAGCAGCTTGTCGGGACAGGGAGATCACGAGCAGTACTTC.

The genes are TRBV9 and TRBJ1-1, with D tentatively TRBD1 (5 bases). CDR3 length: 15 amino acids. Trimming shortened V by 3 bases and J by 2 bases, and 14 bases separated the two germline ends. Germline V CDR1 and CDR2: SGDLS, YYNGEE. CDR3 sequence reads: CASSATTGVNTEAFF. The CDR3 DNA reads TGTGCCAGCAGCGCTACCACAGGCGTCAACACTGAAGCTTTCTTT. Complete variable domain (other parts from reference TRBV9 and TRBJ1-1): DSGVTQTPKHLITATGQRVTLRCSPRSGDLSVYWYQQSLDQGLQFLIQYYNGEERAKGNILERFSAQQFPDLHSELNLSSLELGDSALYFCASSATTGVNTEAFFGQGTRLTVV.

This clone appeared a few times. The genes are TRBV19 and TRBJ2-5; D is ambiguous. This CDR3 contains 12 residues. Trimming left V 4 bases short and J 0 bases short, with 3 bases between. The V gene's germline CDR1 is LNHDA and CDR2 SQIVND (reference sequence). The CDR3 DNA reads TGTGCCAGTAGTACGGACCAAGAGACCCAGTACTTC. Translated: CASSTDQETQYF.

This clone appeared a few times. V usage is TRBV2 and J usage is TRBJ2-7; 7 bases map to TRBD1. The CDR3 runs to 13 residues. V lost 4 bases and J lost 3; bases outside the gene matches: 3. Germline CDR1 SNHLY, CDR2 FYNNEI. CDR3 nucleotides: TGTGCCAGCAGTGGACAGGGAAACTACGAGCAGTACTTC. Translating gives CASSGQGNYEQYF.

The sample holds a few counts of this clone. One junction end does not reproduce the germline sequence, and a read error may be involved. The gene calls are TRBV19 and TRBJ2-7, with 9 bases aligning to TRBD2. The CDR3 runs to 11 residues. Germline V gives CDR1 LNHDA, CDR2 SQIVND (reference sequence). The CDR3 spells CASSNGLAPTF. CDR3 nucleotide sequence: TGTGCCAGTAGTAATGGACTAGCGCCGACGTTC.

This clone was counted between two and nine times. This chain connects TRBV30 to TRBJ2-7, with 10 nucleotides matching TRBD1. The CDR3 extends over 14 amino acids. Germline V gene sequence: CDR1 GTSNPN, CDR2 SVGIG (reference sequence). The V segment lost 3 bases and the J segment 4 bases; nucleotides outside the gene matches: 6. The CDR3 is CAWRDRGSKYEQYF. The CDR3 DNA reads TGTGCCTGGAGGGACAGGGGGTCTAAGTACGAGCAGTACTTC.

This clone has a handful of counts. The chain recombines TRBV25-1 with TRBJ2-4; TRBD1 agrees at 7 bases. In germline, CDR1 is MGHDK, CDR2 SYGVNS. There are 13 residues in the CDR3. After removal of 3 bases from V and 6 bases from J, the junction contained 2 bases not matched to a gene. The CDR3 nucleotides are TGTGCCAGCAGTGAGACAGGGATAAACATTCAGTACTTC. Protein sequence: CASSETGINIQYF.

This chain links TRBV5-1 with TRBJ1-2; the match to TRBD1 covers 8 bases. CDR3 length: 15 residues. J lost 4 bases, V lost 4 bases, and 9 bases had no gene match. Germline CDR1 SGHRS, CDR2 YFSETQ. CDR3 DNA: TGCGCCAGCAGCGCCGGAGGACAGGGAGGCTATGGCTACACCTTC. Amino acid sequence: CASSAGGQGGYGYTF.

The chain couples TRBV18 to TRBJ2-6, with a weak D call TRBD2 (5 bases). Germline CDR1 KGHSH, CDR2 LQKENI. CDR3 length: 16 residues. Trimming left V 0 bases short and J 3 bases short, with 9 bases between. CDR3 amino acids: CASSPPSRDGANVLTF. The DNA for the CDR3 is TGTGCCAGCTCACCACCGAGTCGGGATGGGGCCAACGTCCTGACTTTC.

The genes are TRBV2 and TRBJ2-7, with TRBD2 identical over 8 bases. V shed 2 bases and J 1 base; nucleotides not matched to a gene: 1. Germline V gene sequence: CDR1 SNHLY, CDR2 FYNNEI. The CDR3 has 14 amino acids. The CDR3 region has the DNA TGTGCCAGCAGTGAAAGCGGGGGTTCCTACGAGCAGTACTTC. Protein: CASSESGGSYEQYF.

This clone was observed a handful of times. The rearrangement links TRBV7-2 to TRBJ2-1, with 8 bases matching TRBD1. After removal of 0 bases from V and 8 bases from J, the junction contained 6 bases not matched to a gene. In germline, CDR1 is SGHTA, CDR2 FQGNSA. The CDR3 sequence is 15 residues long. CDR3: CASSLAPGGWDEQFF. Here the CDR3 DNA reads TGTGCCAGCAGCTTAGCGCCAGGGGGCTGGGATGAGCAGTTCTTC.

The rearrangement uses TRBV6-6 and TRBJ1-2; D is ambiguous. The CDR3 loop spans 12 amino acids. The V gene's germline CDR1 is MNHNY and CDR2 SVGAGI (reference sequence). Trimming stripped 4 bases from V and 4 bases from J, with 7 bases between. DNA for the CDR3: TGTGCCAGCAGTTCAGGTGTCTATGGCTACACCTTC. Amino acids: CASSSGVYGYTF.

The chain couples TRBV18 to TRBJ2-2; D is unresolved. This CDR3 is built from 15 residues. Trimming cost V 0 bases and J 8 bases, with 13 bases left between them. Germline V CDR1 and CDR2: KGHSH, LQKENI. In DNA, the CDR3 is TGTGCCAGCTCACCACCGCTAACGTCTTCAGGGGAGCTGTTTTTT. It specifies CASSPPLTSSGELFF. Filled out from reference TRBV18 and TRBJ2-2, the complete variable domain reads NAGVMQNPRHLVRRRGQEARLRCSPMKGHSHVYWYRQLPEEGLKFMVYLQKENIIDESGMPKERFSAEFPKEGPSILRIQQVVRGDSAAYFCASSPPLTSSGELFFGEGSRLTVL.

The rearrangement uses TRBV5-1 and TRBJ2-7; 8 bases are shared with TRBD1. The V and J ends lost 0 bases and 4 bases, in that order; junction bases with no gene match: 6. Looked up from germline, CDR1 is SGHRS and CDR2 is YFSETQ. The CDR3 spans 15 residues. The CDR3 spells CASSLGHRGSYEQYF. CDR3 sequence (DNA): TGCGCCAGCAGCTTGGGGCACAGGGGGTCTTACGAGCAGTACTTC.

The chain employs TRBV18 and TRBJ2-3; D perhaps matches TRBD2 (5 bases). V was trimmed by 8 bases and J by 10 bases, leaving 22 bases between them. The CDR3 contains 14 residues. CDR1 KGHSH and CDR2 LQKENI come from the germline V gene. CDR3 protein: CASRTSLLEGPQYF. The CDR3 bases are TGTGCCAGCCGCACCTCATTGTTAGAGGGTCCGCAGTATTTT.

This clone was seen a handful of times. The chain recombines TRBV11-2 with TRBJ1-6; TRBD1 is a possible D gene (5 bases). V shed 5 bases and J shed 10 bases, with 15 bases lying between them. Germline V lookup: CDR1 SGHAT, CDR2 FQNNGV. CDR3 length equals 14 residues. CDR3 sequence (DNA): TGTGCCAGCAGCGTCGTGGTGGGGCGATCACCCCTCCACTTT. Encoded protein: CASSVVVGRSPLHF.

The CDR3 here is CAWSSTAYSNQPQHF. The CDR3 coding sequence is TGTGCCTGGAGTAGTACAGCATATAGCAATCAGCCCCAGCATTTT. The gene calls are TRBV30 and TRBJ1-5; no reliable D call. The CDR3 loop spans 15 amino acids. In germline, CDR1 is GTSNPN, CDR2 SVGIG (reference sequence). V shed 2 bases and J shed 0 bases, with 11 bases lying between them.

The gene calls are TRBV6-5 and TRBJ2-7, with 10 bases that match TRBD1. CDR3 length: 14 residues. Germline values: CDR1 MNHEY, CDR2 SVGAGI. V lost 6 bases, J lost 5 bases, and 7 bases stayed unmatched. CDR3 residues: CASRGQGGRDEQYF. The CDR3 bases are TGTGCCAGCAGAGGACAGGGGGGACGGGACGAGCAGTACTTC.

There are a few counts of this clone. The chain uses TRBV9 and TRBJ1-1, with a weak D call TRBD1 (5 bases). The CDR3 runs 14 residues. V lost 3 bases and J lost 1, with 10 bases in between. Germline V CDR1 and CDR2: SGDLS, YYNGEE. DNA for the CDR3: TGTGCCAGCAGCGCGAAGACAGCGAACACTGAAGCTTTCTTT. Translated: CASSAKTANTEAFF.

This clone was found a few times. The rearrangement uses TRBV4-3 and TRBJ1-6; 11 nucleotides agree with TRBD1. J lost 4 bases, V lost 8 bases, and 1 base had no gene match. The CDR3 has 14 residues. Per the germline V gene, CDR1 is LGHNA and CDR2 is YSLEER. CDR3 region: CASGQGAYNSPLHF. Here the CDR3 DNA reads TGCGCCAGCGGACAGGGGGCTTATAATTCACCCCTCCACTTT.

This chain uses TRBV7-2 with TRBJ2-7; 9 positions agree with TRBD2. V trimming: 5 bases; J trimming: 6 bases; junction bases outside the gene matches: 11. The length of the CDR3 is 15 residues. Germline V gene data show CDR1 as SGHTA and CDR2 as FQGNSA. CDR3 DNA: TGTGCCAGCAGCCCTATAGCGGGAGTCTCTTCCGAGCAGTACTTC. Its protein product is CASSPIAGVSSEQYF.

This clone appeared a few times. The genes are TRBV7-2 and TRBJ2-7, with TRBD2 as a possible D gene (6 bases). The CDR3 sequence is 14 residues long. Germline values: CDR1 SGHTA, CDR2 FQGNSA. With 3 bases removed from V and 1 base from J, the gap between germline ends came to 10 bases. CDR3 bases: TGTGCCAGCAGCTTGGGGGACTGGTCCTACGAGCAGTACTTC. This translates into CASSLGDWSYEQYF.

The chain recombines TRBV6-6 with TRBJ2-1; no clear D. Trimming took 0 bases from V and 8 from J, leaving 5 bases between them. CDR1 MNHNY and CDR2 SVGAGI come from the germline V gene (reference sequence). The CDR3 consists of 12 residues. The CDR3 loop reads CASSYSGYEQFF. In DNA form, the CDR3 reads TGTGCCAGCAGTTACTCTGGCTATGAGCAGTTCTTC.

This clone was counted only a few times. The chain carries TRBV9 and TRBJ2-2, with 7 bases lining up with TRBD1. Germline CDR1 is SGDLS and CDR2 is YYNGEE. The CDR3 sequence is 16 residues long. Trimming at V came to 4 bases and at J to 1 base, leaving 7 bases not matched to a gene. The CDR3 nucleotides read TGTGCCAGCAGCAGGGGACAGCCAGAGAACACCGGGGAGCTGTTTTTT. Translation gives CASSRGQPENTGELFF.

This clone was counted a single time. DNA for the CDR3: TGTGCCAGTAGTGACCCCGGGACACCCCCCTACGAGCAGTACTTC. Translated: CASSDPGTPPYEQYF. The chain uses TRBV19 and TRBJ2-7; tentatively, D is TRBD1 (6 bases). CDR3 length equals 15 residues. Per germline, CDR1 LNHDA and CDR2 SQIVND (reference sequence). Trimming pared 5 bases from V and 2 bases from J, leaving 16 bases between.

This clone was seen a single time. This chain uses TRBV25-1 with TRBJ1-4; 11 nucleotides agree with TRBD1. Germline assignment: CDR1 MGHDK and CDR2 SYGVNS. This CDR3 region has 17 residues. Trimming cost V 1 base and J 4 bases; bases outside gene matches: 5. In nucleotides, the CDR3 is TGTGCCAGCAGTGAATTGAGGACAGGGGGCCGTAATGAAAAACTGTTTTTT. Its translation is CASSELRTGGRNEKLFF. Based on the CDR3 plus reference TRBV25-1 and TRBJ1-4, the full variable domain is EADIYQTPRYLVIGTGKKITLECSQTMGHDKMYWYQQDPGMELHLIHYSYGVNSTEKGDLSSESTVSRIRTEHFPLTLESARPSHTSQYLCASSELRTGGRNEKLFFGSGTQLSVL.

This clone was found a few times. The V gene is TRBV5-1, the J gene TRBJ2-6; D is possibly TRBD1 (6 bases). The V and J ends lost 2 bases and 2 bases respectively, with 11 bases between them. CDR3 length: 16 residues. Germline values: CDR1 SGHRS, CDR2 YFSETQ. The CDR3 nucleotides read TGCGCCAGCAGCTTTCGGCCAGGGGCTGGGGCCAACGTCCTGACTTTC. Translation gives CASSFRPGAGANVLTF.

The gene calls are TRBV11-2 and TRBJ2-1; the match to TRBD2 covers 9 bases. Unmatched junction bases numbered 6, after V lost 1 base and J lost 8 bases. The V gene's germline CDR1 is SGHAT and CDR2 FQNNGV. The CDR3 contains 15 residues. The CDR3 region is CASSLAPAGGYEQFF. CDR3 nucleotide sequence: TGTGCCAGCAGCTTAGCCCCAGCGGGAGGCTATGAGCAGTTCTTC. Filled out from reference TRBV11-2 and TRBJ2-1, the complete variable domain reads EAGVAQSPRYKIIEKRQSVAFWCNPISGHATLYWYQQILGQGPKLLIQFQNNGVVDDSQLPKDRFSAERLKGVDSTLKIQPAKLEDSAVYLCASSLAPAGGYEQFFGPGTRLTVL.

The sample holds a few counts of this clone. This chain joins TRBV7-2 and TRBJ1-6; 7 bases are a match to TRBD1. V was clipped by 2 bases and J by 9 bases; unmatched bases: 4. The germline V gene has CDR1 SGHTA and CDR2 FQGNSA. This CDR3 region has 14 residues. CDR3 coding DNA: TGTGCCAGCAGCTTAAACAGGGGTGGTTCACCCCTCCACTTT. The encoded protein is CASSLNRGGSPLHF. Using reference TRBV7-2 and TRBJ1-6 for the parts outside the CDR3, the full variable domain is GAGVSQSPSNKVTEKGKDVELRCDPISGHTALYWYRQSLGQGLEFLIYFQGNSAPDKSGLPSDRFSAERTGGSVSTLTIQRTQQEDSAVYLCASSLNRGGSPLHFGNGTRLTVT.